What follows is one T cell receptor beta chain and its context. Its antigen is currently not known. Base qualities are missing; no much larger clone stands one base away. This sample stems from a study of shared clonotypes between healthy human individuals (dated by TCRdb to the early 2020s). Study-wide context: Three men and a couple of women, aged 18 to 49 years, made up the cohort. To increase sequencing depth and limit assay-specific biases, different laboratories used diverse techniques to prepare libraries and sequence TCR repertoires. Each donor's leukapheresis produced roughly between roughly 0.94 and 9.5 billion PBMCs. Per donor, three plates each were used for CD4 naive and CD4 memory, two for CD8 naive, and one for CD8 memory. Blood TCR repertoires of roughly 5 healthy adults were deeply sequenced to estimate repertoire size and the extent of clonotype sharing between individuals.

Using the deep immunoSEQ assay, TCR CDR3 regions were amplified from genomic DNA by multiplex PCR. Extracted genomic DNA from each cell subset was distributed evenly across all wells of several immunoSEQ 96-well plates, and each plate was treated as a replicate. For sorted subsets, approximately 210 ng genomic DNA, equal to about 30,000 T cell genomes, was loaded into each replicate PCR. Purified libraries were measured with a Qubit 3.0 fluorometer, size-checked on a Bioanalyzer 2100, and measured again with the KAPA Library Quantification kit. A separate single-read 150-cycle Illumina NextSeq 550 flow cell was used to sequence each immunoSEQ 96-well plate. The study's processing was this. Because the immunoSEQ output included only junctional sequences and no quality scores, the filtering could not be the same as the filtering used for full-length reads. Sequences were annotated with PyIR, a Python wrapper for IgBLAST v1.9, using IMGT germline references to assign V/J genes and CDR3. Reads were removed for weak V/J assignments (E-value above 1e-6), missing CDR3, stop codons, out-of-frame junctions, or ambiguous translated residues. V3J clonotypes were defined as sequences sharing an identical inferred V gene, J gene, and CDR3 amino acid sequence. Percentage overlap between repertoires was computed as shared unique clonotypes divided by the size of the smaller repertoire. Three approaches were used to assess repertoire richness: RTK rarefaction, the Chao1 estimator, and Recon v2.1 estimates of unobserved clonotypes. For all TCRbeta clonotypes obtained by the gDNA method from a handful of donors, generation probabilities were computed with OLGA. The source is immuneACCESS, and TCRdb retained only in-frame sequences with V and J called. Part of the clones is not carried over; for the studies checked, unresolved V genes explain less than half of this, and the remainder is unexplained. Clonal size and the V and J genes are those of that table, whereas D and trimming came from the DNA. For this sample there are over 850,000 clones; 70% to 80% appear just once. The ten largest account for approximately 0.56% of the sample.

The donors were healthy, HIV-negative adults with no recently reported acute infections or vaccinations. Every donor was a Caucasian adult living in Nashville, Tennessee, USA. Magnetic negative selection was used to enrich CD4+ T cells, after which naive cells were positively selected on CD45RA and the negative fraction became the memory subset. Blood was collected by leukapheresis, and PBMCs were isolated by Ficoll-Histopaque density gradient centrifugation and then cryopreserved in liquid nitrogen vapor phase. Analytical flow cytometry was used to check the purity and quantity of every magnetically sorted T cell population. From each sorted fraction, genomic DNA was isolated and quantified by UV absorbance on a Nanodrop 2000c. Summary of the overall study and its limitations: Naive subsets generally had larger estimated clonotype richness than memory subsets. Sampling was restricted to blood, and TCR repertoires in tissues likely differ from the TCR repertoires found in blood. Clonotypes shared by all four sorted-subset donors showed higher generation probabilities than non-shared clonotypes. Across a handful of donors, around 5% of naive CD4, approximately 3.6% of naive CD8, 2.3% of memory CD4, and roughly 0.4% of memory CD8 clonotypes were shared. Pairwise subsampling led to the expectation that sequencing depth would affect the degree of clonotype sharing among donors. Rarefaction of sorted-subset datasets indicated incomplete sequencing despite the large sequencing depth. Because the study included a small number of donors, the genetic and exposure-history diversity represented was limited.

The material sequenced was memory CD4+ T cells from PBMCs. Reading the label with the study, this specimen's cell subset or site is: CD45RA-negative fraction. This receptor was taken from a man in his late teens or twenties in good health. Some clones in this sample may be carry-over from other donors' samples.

The CDR3 here reads CASSFGLARLNEQFF. The DNA is as follows: TGTGCCAGCAGCTTCGGACTAGCGAGACTTAATGAGCAGTTCTTC. The sequence is built from TRBV9 and TRBJ2-1; TRBD2 lines up with 9 middle nucleotides. The CDR3 covers 15 residues, taking in both the cysteine and the phenylalanine. Just the 45-base CDR3 DNA is kept, in frame starting at base 1. Trimming accounts for 4 bases at V and 7 bases at J, while the number of junction bases matched to no gene is 9. CDR1 and CDR2 were assigned from the germline V gene as SGDLS and YYNGEE.